This TCR beta chain was retrieved from a study of beta chain features in type 1 diabetes (dated by TCRdb to 2016 to 2018). Some background on the complete study: Mean age, gender distribution, total cell number and subset yield were not different between patients and healthy donors. A total of roughly 100 million sorted cells were examined across all samples, and the number of cells per subset was strongly correlated with RNA yield. The study compared the TCRB repertoires of sorted circulating CD4+ T cell subsets in recently diagnosed type 1 diabetes patients with those in matched healthy donors. Whereas all 30 or so donors provided naive and central memory subsets, regulatory and stem cell-like memory subsets were isolated from just 8 patients and roughly 8 healthy donors.

A single peripheral blood draw of around 120 mL on average was collected from each donor into heparinised tubes. A BD FACSAria II and a panel including CD45RO, CCR7, CD25, CD127, CD95 and CD27 were used to sort naive, central memory, regulatory and stem cell-like memory CD4+ T cells. All sorted populations exceeded 95% purity. PBMCs were isolated right away by Lymphoprep density gradient centrifugation and were stained directly, without culture. To minimize batch effects, samples were stained and sorted in pairs, one healthy donor with one patient per experiment. CDR1 is given as MNHEY and CDR2 as SMNVEV, both from the germline V gene (reference sequence). The CDR3 runs 12 amino acids, cysteine and phenylalanine included. Only the CDR3 DNA stays, 36 bases, in frame from base 1. V is pared back by 2 bases and J by 9 bases, with 10 bases lying between the germline termini. The entire isolated RNA was reverse transcribed using the High Capacity cDNA Reverse Transcription Kit, and thus expressed TCRB transcripts were sequenced. Stem cell-like memory T cell samples underwent survey-depth immunoSEQ sequencing, averaging around 1 million total reads per sample. Sorted cells were lysed in RLT buffer and RNA was extracted with DNase-treated RNeasy Micro or Mini kits, depending on cell number. Each cell subset was processed separately to prevent cross-contamination, with patient and healthy donor samples processed together. The immunoSEQ multiplex PCR was used to amplify TCRB sequences from cDNA, yielding 87-bp fragments that span the CDR3 region. Sequencing of the amplicons was done on the Illumina HiSeq platform. The paper's data handling went like this. PCR bias was corrected computationally using synthetic template baselines, and reads within Hamming distance 2 were collapsed, with unmergeable singletons discarded. Reads were aligned against IMGT to assign V, D and J genes, CDR3 length and insertions or deletions at six rearrangement sites. Within each subset, clonotype counts were normalized to sorted cell number, after which true diversity and Gini coefficients were computed with the tcR R package. Repertoire sharing was quantified using the overlap coefficient calculated on TCRB nucleotide sequences. TCRdb re-hosts the immuneACCESS table, in-frame sequences only. Its copies lack some clones; in the studies checked, an unresolved V gene accounts for under half of them, and the cause for the rest is not known. D and trimming come from the DNA, and the V and J calls and clone size come from that table. Recorded for this sample are about 110,000 clones; 40% of them occurred a single time. The ten largest clones capture about 0.07% of the sample.

The research as a whole found: Naive, central memory and regulatory TCRB repertoires appeared more similar among patients than among healthy donors. Type 1 diabetes patients showed a moderate but significant shortening of TCRB CDR3 length in all four CD4+ subsets. HLA sub-analyses involved small numbers of individuals, so any influence of HLA type on TCRB rearrangement remained unresolved. PCR might favor shorter templates, but patient and control samples were amplified and corrected together, so any skew would affect both groups equally. Because cDNA was sequenced instead of genomic DNA, activated cells with high expression could be over-represented, although the groups did not differ in activation or CD3 levels. Patients with type 1 diabetes made fewer insertions and deleted more nucleotides at VDJ recombination sites, implying thymic rearrangement abnormalities.

On this clone itself: It has no known antigen specificity. The input lacks base qualities; no much larger clone sits a single base away.

The chain was built from TRBV27 and TRBJ1-2; the D gene is perhaps TRBD1, from 5 matching bases. This sequence was found in a woman younger than 35 in good health. Sequenced input: stem cell memory CD4+ T cells from blood. What this sample's cell subset or site label stands for: stem cell-like memory CD4+ T cells. The CDR3 has the sequence CASSLKGMSYTF. The DNA reads as follows: TGTGCCAGCAGTTTAAAGGGGATGAGCTACACCTTC.